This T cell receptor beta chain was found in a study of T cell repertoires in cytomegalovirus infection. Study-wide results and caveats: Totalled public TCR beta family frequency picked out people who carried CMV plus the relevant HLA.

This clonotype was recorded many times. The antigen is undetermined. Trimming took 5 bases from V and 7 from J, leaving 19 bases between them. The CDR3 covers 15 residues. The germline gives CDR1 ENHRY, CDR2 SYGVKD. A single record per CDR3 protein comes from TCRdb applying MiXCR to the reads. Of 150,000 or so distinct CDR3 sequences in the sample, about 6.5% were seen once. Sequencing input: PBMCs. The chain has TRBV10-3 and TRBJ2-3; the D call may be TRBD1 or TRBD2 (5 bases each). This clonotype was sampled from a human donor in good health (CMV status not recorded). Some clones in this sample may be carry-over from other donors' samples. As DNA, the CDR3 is TGTGCCATCAGTCCTGGCAGGGAGTATGGAAATACGCAGTATTTT. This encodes CAISPGREYGNTQYF.